The TCR beta chain described here comes from a study of early T cells in non-severe SARS-CoV-2 infection (dated by TCRdb to about 2021). Regarding the study in general: TCR sequencing used bulk RNA from unsorted whole blood, so alpha and beta chains could not be paired.

This was a case-control study nested in a cohort of healthcare workers in London, UK, who had nasopharyngeal swab PCR tests and blood samples taken every week. Healthcare workers were enrolled in the week of the UK lockdown, from 23 to 31 March 2020, and were followed every week for up to about 16 weeks. What the work shows at the level of the full study, not this receptor alone: VDJdb matching was skewed toward anti-spike CD8 responses and likely underestimated virus-specific expansions, missing private and CD4 specificities.

The method behind the library was 5' RACE. Instrument used: NextSeq 500. To correct for sequencing error and PCR bias, the TCR library protocol tagged individual cDNA molecules with unique molecular identifiers. Sequencing covered both TCR alpha and beta chains, and within each sample the abundances of alpha and beta sequences were tightly co-correlated. Under the source paper's analysis protocol: Decombinator V4 was used to annotate the V gene, J gene and CDR3 of the TCR sequences. TCRs were defined as expanded if a significant change between any two time points was detected under a Poisson model with p below 0.0001. Abundances of TCRs were expressed as counts per million after normalisation to the total number of TCRs sequenced in each sample. VDJdb, accessed 1 November 2021, was searched for CMV, EBV and SARS-CoV-2 annotated TCRs, excluding TCRs annotated for multiple antigens. In-frame beta chains were kept once TCRdb had trimmed the public reads at Q25 with fastp and called clones with MiXCR. For every CDR3 protein sequence, its rows merge into one entry that carries the most common genes and DNA. None of the V and J calls come from the authors' own analysis; TCRdb made them. The sample includes about 90,000 distinct CDR3 sequences, with approximately 14% observed a single time. The ten largest account for more than 6.5% of the sample.

This clonotype was seen a handful of times. Its cognate antigen has yet to be identified. Qualities for individual bases were not recorded, and no much larger clone is one base off. This receptor was identified in an adult who was a healthcare worker with PCR-confirmed SARS-CoV-2 infection or an uninfected control (not recorded which). Specimen: whole blood.

CDR3 loop: CASSQGQGSKETQYF. The DNA sequence is as follows: TGCGCCAGCAGCCAAGGTCAGGGTTCAAAAGAGACCCAGTACTTC. This receptor chain uses TRBV4-1 and TRBJ2-5; the D gene is perhaps TRBD1, from 5 matching bases. Including cysteine and phenylalanine, the CDR3 has 15 amino acids. Only the CDR3 region is kept as DNA, spanning 45 bases read in frame from base 1. The V and J ends are trimmed by 1 base and 3 bases, leaving 12 bases between them. The germline V gene specifies MGHRA as CDR1 and YSYEKL as CDR2.